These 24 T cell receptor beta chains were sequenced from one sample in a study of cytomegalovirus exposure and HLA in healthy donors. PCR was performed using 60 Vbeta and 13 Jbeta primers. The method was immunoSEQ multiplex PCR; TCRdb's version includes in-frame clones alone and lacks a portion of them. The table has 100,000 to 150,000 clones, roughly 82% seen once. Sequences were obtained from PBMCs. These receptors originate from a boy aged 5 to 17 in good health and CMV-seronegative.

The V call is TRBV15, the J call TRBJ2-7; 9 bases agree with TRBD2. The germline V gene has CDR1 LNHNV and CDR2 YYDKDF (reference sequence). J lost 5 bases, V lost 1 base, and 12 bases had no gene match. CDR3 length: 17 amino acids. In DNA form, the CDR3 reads TGTGCCACCAGCAGAGGTGGTGAGGCGGGAGGGCGGGACGAGCAGTACTTC. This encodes CATSRGGEAGGRDEQYF.

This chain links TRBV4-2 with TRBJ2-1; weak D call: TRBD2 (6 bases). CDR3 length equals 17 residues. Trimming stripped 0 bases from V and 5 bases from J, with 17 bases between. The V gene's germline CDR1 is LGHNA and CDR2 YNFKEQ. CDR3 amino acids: CASSQDSLGGRNNEQFF. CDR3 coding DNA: TGTGCCAGCAGCCAAGATAGTCTCGGGGGACGGAACAATGAGCAGTTCTTC.

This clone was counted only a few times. CDR3 nucleotides: TGCGCCAGCAGCGGCAGGGTGACGGCCGGCAATGAGCAGTTCTTC. Amino acid sequence: CASSGRVTAGNEQFF. V is TRBV4-1 and J is TRBJ2-1; the D gene is possibly TRBD1 (5 bases). Trimming removed 5 bases from V and 6 bases from J, with 17 bases in between. There are 15 residues in the CDR3. Germline V CDR1 and CDR2: MGHRA, YSYEKL.

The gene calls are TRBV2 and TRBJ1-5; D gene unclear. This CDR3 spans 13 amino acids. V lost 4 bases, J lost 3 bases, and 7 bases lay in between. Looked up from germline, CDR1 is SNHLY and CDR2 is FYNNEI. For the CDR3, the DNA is TGTGCCAGCAGTGGAGAGAACAATCAGCCCCAGCATTTT. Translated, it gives CASSGENNQPQHF.

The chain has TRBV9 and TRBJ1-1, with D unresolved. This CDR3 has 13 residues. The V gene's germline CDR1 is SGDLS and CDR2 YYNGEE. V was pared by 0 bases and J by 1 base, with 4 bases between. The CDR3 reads CASSVAQNTEAFF. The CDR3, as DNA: TGTGCCAGCAGCGTAGCACAGAACACTGAAGCTTTCTTT. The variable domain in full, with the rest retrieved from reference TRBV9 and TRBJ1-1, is DSGVTQTPKHLITATGQRVTLRCSPRSGDLSVYWYQQSLDQGLQFLIQYYNGEERAKGNILERFSAQQFPDLHSELNLSSLELGDSALYFCASSVAQNTEAFFGQGTRLTVV.

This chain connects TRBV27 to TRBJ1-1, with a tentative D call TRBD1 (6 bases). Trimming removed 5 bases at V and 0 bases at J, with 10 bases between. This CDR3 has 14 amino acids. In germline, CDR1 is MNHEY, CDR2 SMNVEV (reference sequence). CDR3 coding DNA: TGTGCCAGCAGTGATGGACAGATGAACACTGAAGCTTTCTTT. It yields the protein CASSDGQMNTEAFF.

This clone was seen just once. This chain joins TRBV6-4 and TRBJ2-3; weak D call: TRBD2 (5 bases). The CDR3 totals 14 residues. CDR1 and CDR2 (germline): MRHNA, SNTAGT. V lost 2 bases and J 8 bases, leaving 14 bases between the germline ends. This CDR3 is CASSDGPGWATQYF. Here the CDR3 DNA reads TGTGCCAGCAGTGACGGGCCGGGATGGGCTACGCAGTATTTT.

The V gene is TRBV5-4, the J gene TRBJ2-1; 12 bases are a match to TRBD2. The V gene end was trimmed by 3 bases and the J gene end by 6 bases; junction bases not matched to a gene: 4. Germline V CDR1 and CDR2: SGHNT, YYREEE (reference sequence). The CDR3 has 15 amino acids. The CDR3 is CASSSASGGANEQFF. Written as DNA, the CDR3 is TGTGCCAGCAGCTCTGCTAGCGGGGGGGCCAATGAGCAGTTCTTC.

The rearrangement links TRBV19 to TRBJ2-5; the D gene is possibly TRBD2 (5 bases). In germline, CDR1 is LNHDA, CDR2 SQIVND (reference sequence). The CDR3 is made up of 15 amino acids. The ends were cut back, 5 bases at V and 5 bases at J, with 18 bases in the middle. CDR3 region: CASSPTGRRLETQYF. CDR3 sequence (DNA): TGTGCCAGTAGTCCCACGGGAAGGAGGTTGGAGACCCAGTACTTC.

The CDR3 DNA is TGTGCCAGCAGCGTAGAAGCGGCAAAGACCCAGTACTTC. The encoded protein is CASSVEAAKTQYF. The chain employs TRBV9 and TRBJ2-5; the D gene is possibly TRBD2 (5 bases). Germline values: CDR1 SGDLS, CDR2 YYNGEE. The CDR3 runs 13 residues. The V gene lost 0 bases and the J gene lost 6 bases, with 9 bases spanning the gap.

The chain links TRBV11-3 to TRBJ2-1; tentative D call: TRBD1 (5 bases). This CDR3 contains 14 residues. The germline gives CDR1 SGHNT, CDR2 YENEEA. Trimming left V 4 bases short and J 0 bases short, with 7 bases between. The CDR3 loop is CASSSQGSYNEQFF. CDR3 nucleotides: TGTGCCAGCAGCTCCCAGGGCTCCTACAATGAGCAGTTCTTC.

CDR3 loop: CASSGGGGADYNEQFF. The CDR3 DNA sequence: TGCGCCAGCAGCGGCGGGGGCGGCGCGGACTACAATGAGCAGTTCTTC. The genes are TRBV5-1 and TRBJ2-1, with D tentatively TRBD2 (7 bases). Germline-derived CDR1 and CDR2 are SGHRS and YFSETQ. V was cut by 4 bases and J by 3 bases, with 17 bases left in between. The CDR3 runs to 16 residues.

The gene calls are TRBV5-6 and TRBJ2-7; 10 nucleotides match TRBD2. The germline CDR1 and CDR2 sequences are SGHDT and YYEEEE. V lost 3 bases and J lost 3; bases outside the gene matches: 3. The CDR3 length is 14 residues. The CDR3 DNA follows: TGTGCCAGCAGCTCAATAGCGGGGGGCTACGAGCAGTACTTC. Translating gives CASSSIAGGYEQYF.

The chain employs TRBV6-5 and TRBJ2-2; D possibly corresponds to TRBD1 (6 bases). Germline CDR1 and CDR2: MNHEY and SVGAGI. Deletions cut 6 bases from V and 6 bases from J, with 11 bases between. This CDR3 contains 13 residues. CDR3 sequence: CASRETGSGELFF. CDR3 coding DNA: TGTGCCAGCAGAGAAACAGGGTCCGGGGAGCTGTTTTTT.

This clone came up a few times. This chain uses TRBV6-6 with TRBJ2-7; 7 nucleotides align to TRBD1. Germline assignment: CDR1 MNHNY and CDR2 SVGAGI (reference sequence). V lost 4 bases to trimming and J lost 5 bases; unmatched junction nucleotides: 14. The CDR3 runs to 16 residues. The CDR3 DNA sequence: TGTGCCAGCAGTTTTAGCCTGACAGGGCCGAAGAACGAGCAGTACTTC. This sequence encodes CASSFSLTGPKNEQYF.

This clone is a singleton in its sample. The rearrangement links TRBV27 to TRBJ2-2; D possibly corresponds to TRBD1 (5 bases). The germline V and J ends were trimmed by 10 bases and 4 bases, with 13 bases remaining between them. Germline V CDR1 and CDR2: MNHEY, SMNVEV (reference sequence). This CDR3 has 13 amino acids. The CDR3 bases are TGTGCCATCGCCGCCAGGGCCACCGGGGAGCTGTTTTTT. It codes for CAIAARATGELFF.

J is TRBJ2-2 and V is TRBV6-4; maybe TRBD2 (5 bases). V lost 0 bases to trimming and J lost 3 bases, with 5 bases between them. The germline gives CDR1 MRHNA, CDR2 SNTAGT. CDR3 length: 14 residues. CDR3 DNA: TGTGCCAGCAGTGACTCCGGGGACACCGGGGAGCTGTTTTTT. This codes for CASSDSGDTGELFF.

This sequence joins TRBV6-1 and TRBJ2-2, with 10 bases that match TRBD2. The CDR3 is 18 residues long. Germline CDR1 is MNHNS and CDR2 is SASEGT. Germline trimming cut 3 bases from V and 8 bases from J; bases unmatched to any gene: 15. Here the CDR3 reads CASSEVLAGVGGLGELFF. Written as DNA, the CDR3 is TGTGCCAGCAGTGAGGTGCTAGCGGGAGTAGGAGGTCTTGGGGAGCTGTTTTTT.

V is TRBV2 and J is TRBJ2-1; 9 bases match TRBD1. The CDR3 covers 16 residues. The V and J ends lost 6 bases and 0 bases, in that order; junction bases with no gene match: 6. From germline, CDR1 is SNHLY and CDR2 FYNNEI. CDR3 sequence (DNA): TGTGCCAGCAGGAAGGCGACAGGGGGCTCCTACAATGAGCAGTTCTTC. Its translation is CASRKATGGSYNEQFF.

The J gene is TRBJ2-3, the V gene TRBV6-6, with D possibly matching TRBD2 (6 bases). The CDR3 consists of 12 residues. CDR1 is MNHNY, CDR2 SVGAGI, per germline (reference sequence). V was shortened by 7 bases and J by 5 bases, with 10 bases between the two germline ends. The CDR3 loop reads CASTREGDTQYF. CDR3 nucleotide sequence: TGTGCCAGCACGCGGGAAGGAGATACGCAGTATTTT.

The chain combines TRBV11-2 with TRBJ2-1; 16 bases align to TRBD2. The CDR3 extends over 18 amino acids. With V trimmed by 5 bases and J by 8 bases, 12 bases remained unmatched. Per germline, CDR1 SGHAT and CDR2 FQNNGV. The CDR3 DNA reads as TGTGCCAGCAGCCCGGGACTAGCGGGAGGGCGTAGTCGCCATGAGCAGTTCTTC. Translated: CASSPGLAGGRSRHEQFF. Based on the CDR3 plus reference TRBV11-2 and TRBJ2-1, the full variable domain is EAGVAQSPRYKIIEKRQSVAFWCNPISGHATLYWYQQILGQGPKLLIQFQNNGVVDDSQLPKDRFSAERLKGVDSTLKIQPAKLEDSAVYLCASSPGLAGGRSRHEQFFGPGTRLTVL.

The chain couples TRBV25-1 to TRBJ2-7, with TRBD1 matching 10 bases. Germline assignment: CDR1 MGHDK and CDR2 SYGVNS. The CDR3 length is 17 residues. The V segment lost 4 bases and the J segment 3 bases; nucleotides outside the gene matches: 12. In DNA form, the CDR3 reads TGTGCCAGCAGTGCCCGAGGGGGGACAGGGGTAAGCTACGAGCAGTACTTC. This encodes CASSARGGTGVSYEQYF.

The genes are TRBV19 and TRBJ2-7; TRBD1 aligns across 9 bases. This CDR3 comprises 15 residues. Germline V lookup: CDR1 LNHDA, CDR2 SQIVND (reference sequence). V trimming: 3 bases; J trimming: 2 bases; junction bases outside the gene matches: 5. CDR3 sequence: CASSIGGTGTYEQYF. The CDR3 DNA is TGTGCCAGTAGTATTGGGGGGACAGGGACCTACGAGCAGTACTTC.

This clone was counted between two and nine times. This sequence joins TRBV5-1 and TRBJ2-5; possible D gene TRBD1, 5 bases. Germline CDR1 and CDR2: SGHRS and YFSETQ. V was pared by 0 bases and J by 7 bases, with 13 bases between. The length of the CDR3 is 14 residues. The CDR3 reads CASSLEAGLWTQYF. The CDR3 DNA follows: TGCGCCAGCAGCTTGGAGGCAGGGCTGTGGACCCAGTACTTC.